The clone carrying this T cell receptor beta chain was observed at least ten times. Its antigen is undetermined. The data were obtained in a study of human T cells and chemical hapten exposure. The library attached unique molecular identifiers to individual cDNA molecules. Study processing details: A typical sample had around 90,000 TCRs, with about 23,224 to 750,000 overall. Using its own MiXCR run on the 5' RACE reads, TCRdb lists one record per CDR3 protein. The V and J calls were determined by TCRdb, not by the authors. The sample shows about 140,000 distinct CDR3 sequences, about 4% of them seen only once. Extraction of total RNA was performed on unfractionated whole blood. Study-level results: The study found that DPC sensitization did not change TCRs above 1 in 1000 frequency.

The TCR sequence derives from a female donor in good health.

CDR3 region: CASSRMTVGGSGELFF. CDR3 DNA sequence: TGCGCCAGCAGCCGTATGACGGTGGGGGGATCCGGGGAGCTGTTTTTT. The chain couples TRBV5-1 to TRBJ2-2; D may be TRBD2 (6 bases). The V gene's germline CDR1 is SGHRS and CDR2 YFSETQ. V shed 4 bases and J shed 6 bases, with 19 bases lying between them. This CDR3 region has 16 residues.